The 14 T cell receptor beta chains below were found in one sample sequenced in a study of blood T cell repertoires in COVID-19. Profiling relied on immunoSEQ multiplex PCR, and the TCRdb table lists in-frame clones only, not all of them. The sample consists of around 100,000 clones, about 87% of them appearing once. The sequenced sample consisted of peripheral blood. All receptors derive from a human donor in a cohort sampled during active or convalescent COVID-19.

The chain recombines TRBV9 with TRBJ1-2, with 9 positions matching TRBD1. Germline lookup yields CDR1 SGDLS and CDR2 YYNGEE. V trimming: 3 bases; J trimming: 9 bases; junction bases outside the gene matches: 9. This CDR3 has 14 residues. The CDR3 region has the DNA TGTGCCAGCAGCGCACTAGGGACAGGGAATAGCTACACCTTC. It yields the protein CASSALGTGNSYTF. The full variable domain, completed using reference TRBV9 and TRBJ1-2, is DSGVTQTPKHLITATGQRVTLRCSPRSGDLSVYWYQQSLDQGLQFLIQYYNGEERAKGNILERFSAQQFPDLHSELNLSSLELGDSALYFCASSALGTGNSYTFGSGTRLTVV.

This chain connects TRBV5-4 to TRBJ1-2, with 9 bases identical to TRBD1. Germline V CDR1 and CDR2: SGHNT, YYREEE (reference sequence). With V trimmed by 1 base and J by 8 bases, 9 bases remained unmatched. CDR3 length: 15 amino acids. Here the CDR3 reads CASSLLDRGLGGYTF. Here the CDR3 DNA reads TGTGCCAGCAGCTTGCTGGACAGGGGCCTTGGGGGCTACACCTTC.

This chain links TRBV28 with TRBJ1-2, with TRBD1 matching over 9 bases. V gave up 5 bases and J gave up 1 base; unmatched junction bases: 8. CDR1 and CDR2 (germline): MDHEN, SYDVKM. The length of the CDR3 is 16 residues. The CDR3 spells CASSPGGTGINYGYTF. The CDR3 region has the DNA TGTGCCAGCAGTCCTGGAGGGACAGGGATTAACTATGGCTACACCTTC.

This chain links TRBV12-5 with TRBJ1-1; 11 bases align to TRBD1. J lost 0 bases, V lost 4 bases, and 10 bases had no gene match. This CDR3 has 18 residues. Looked up from germline, CDR1 is LGHNT and CDR2 is FRNRAP. The chain's CDR3 is CASGSKGRTGGLNTEAFF. Written as DNA, the CDR3 is TGTGCTAGTGGTTCGAAAGGAAGGACAGGGGGCTTGAACACTGAAGCTTTCTTT.

The chain employs TRBV19 and TRBJ1-3, with a possible D match to TRBD1 (5 bases). The CDR3 has 15 residues. V was pared by 5 bases and J by 2 bases, with 13 bases between. Germline V lookup: CDR1 LNHDA, CDR2 SQIVND (reference sequence). CDR3 loop: CASSHRTITGNTIYF. CDR3 coding DNA: TGTGCCAGTAGTCATCGGACAATCACTGGAAACACCATATATTTT.

The chain employs TRBV5-1 and TRBJ2-1; TRBD2 might be the D (6 bases). The CDR3 runs 16 residues. Germline CDR1 SGHRS, CDR2 YFSETQ. V dropped 4 bases and J dropped 7 bases, with 21 bases sitting between them. The DNA for the CDR3 is TGCGCCAGCAGCCCCAAGGACGGGAGTTTGTGGAATGAGCAGTTCTTC. Amino acids: CASSPKDGSLWNEQFF.

This clone was recorded only once. The V and J genes are TRBV7-2 and TRBJ2-5; D possibly corresponds to TRBD2 (5 bases). Germline values: CDR1 SGHTA, CDR2 FQGNSA. The CDR3 runs to 14 residues. Deletions cut 3 bases from V and 5 bases from J, with 13 bases between. For the CDR3, the DNA is TGTGCCAGCAGCTTCTCCGGAGCGGAGGAGACCCAGTACTTC. This encodes CASSFSGAEETQYF.

This clone was seen only once. The chain combines TRBV7-2 with TRBJ1-6; D is uncertain. The CDR3 has 14 amino acids. Germline V gene data show CDR1 as SGHTA and CDR2 as FQGNSA. V was pared by 3 bases and J by 1 base, with 4 bases between. CDR3 amino acids: CASSFTSYNSPLHF. Written as DNA, the CDR3 is TGTGCCAGCAGCTTCACATCCTATAATTCACCCCTCCACTTT. Complete variable domain (other parts from reference TRBV7-2 and TRBJ1-6): GAGVSQSPSNKVTEKGKDVELRCDPISGHTALYWYRQSLGQGLEFLIYFQGNSAPDKSGLPSDRFSAERTGGSVSTLTIQRTQQEDSAVYLCASSFTSYNSPLHFGNGTRLTVT.

V and J are TRBV19 and TRBJ2-3; 15 nucleotides align to TRBD2. V was clipped by 7 bases and J by 0 bases; unmatched bases: 11. The CDR3 extends over 19 amino acids. Germline V CDR1 and CDR2: LNHDA, SQIVND (reference sequence). CDR3 in amino acids: CASTSIGLAGGTSTDTQYF. For the CDR3, the DNA is TGTGCCAGTACCAGTATAGGACTAGCGGGGGGGACTAGCACAGATACGCAGTATTTT.

The J gene is TRBJ1-2, the V gene TRBV7-2; D not resolved. The CDR3 is made up of 13 amino acids. V lost 3 bases to trimming and J lost 4 bases, with 9 bases between them. The V gene's germline CDR1 is SGHTA and CDR2 FQGNSA. CDR3 nucleotides: TGTGCCAGCAGCTTGGGAGTAACCTATGGCTACACCTTC. It specifies CASSLGVTYGYTF.

The rearrangement joins TRBV7-2 to TRBJ1-2; TRBD1 might be the D (6 bases). CDR3 size: 14 residues. Trimming stripped 5 bases from V and 4 bases from J, with 14 bases between. In germline, CDR1 is SGHTA, CDR2 FQGNSA. CDR3 residues: CASSIGTRFYGYTF. The CDR3 nucleotides read TGTGCCAGCAGCATAGGGACACGGTTCTATGGCTACACCTTC.

The J gene is TRBJ2-1, the V gene TRBV19; 9 bases line up with TRBD2. CDR1 is LNHDA and CDR2 is SQIVND in the germline V gene (reference sequence). Trimming took 8 bases from V and 8 from J; bases not matched to a gene: 10. The CDR3 is 14 residues long. CDR3 DNA sequence: TGTGCCAGTGCGGGGGGGGCGTCTTGGGATGAGCAGTTCTTC. It encodes CASAGGASWDEQFF.

The chain joins TRBV18 to TRBJ1-2, with 7 nucleotides matching TRBD1. In germline, CDR1 is KGHSH, CDR2 LQKENI. The CDR3 totals 17 residues. The V gene end was trimmed by 5 bases and the J gene end by 1 base; junction bases not matched to a gene: 13. CDR3 sequence reads: CASSRQSGTDLNYGYTF. The CDR3 DNA sequence: TGTGCCAGCTCAAGGCAAAGTGGGACAGACCTTAACTATGGCTACACCTTC.

This clone was detected only once. The CDR3 DNA follows: TGTGCCAGCAGCTCAACATCCGGGCGGGGGGGAACAGATACGCAGTATTTT. Its protein is CASSSTSGRGGTDTQYF. The chain combines TRBV11-3 with TRBJ2-3, with TRBD2 matching over 9 bases. Per germline, CDR1 SGHNT and CDR2 YENEEA. The CDR3 is 17 amino acids. V gave up 4 bases and J gave up 3 bases; unmatched junction bases: 11.